This TCR beta chain was sequenced in a study of T cell responses to AZD1222 COVID-19 vaccine. Study outcomes and limitations: Nearly half of spike-specific TCRs reportedly target variant regions that are unmutated in the B.1.351 and B.1.1.7 variants.

Germline CDR1 GTSNPN, CDR2 SVGIG (reference sequence). This CDR3 is built from 13 residues. V was trimmed by 3 bases and J by 5 bases, leaving 10 bases between them. This clone was found once. Its specificity is unknown. Method: immunoSEQ multiplex PCR; TCRdb's copy keeps in-frame clones and lacks some. The table has some 180,000 clones, 85% to 95% seen once. Sequences were derived from peripheral blood, sampled 28 days after the second dose of the MenACWY control vaccine. The chain has TRBV30 and TRBJ2-2; perhaps TRBD1 as D (5 bases). The TCR originated in an adult who received the MenACWY meningococcal vaccine as a control. The CDR3 protein is CAWSPGLTGELFF. The CDR3 nucleotides read TGTGCCTGGAGCCCAGGGTTGACCGGGGAGCTGTTTTTT.